The clone carrying this T cell receptor beta chain has just a few counts. Its antigen is still unknown. The data were obtained in a study of T-cell reconstitution after alpha-beta-depleted transplantation in children. Study outcomes and limitations: By one year post-transplant, T-cell counts and diversity largely arose from T cells that were newly produced. Several hundred expanded graft clones reportedly supplied alpha-beta T cells about two months after transplant. Some patients' high day-60 TCRbeta diversity was traced to surviving recipient T cells and thymic progenitors.

This CDR3 has 16 residues. V was clipped by 4 bases and J by 1 base, with 17 bases between them. CDR1 is SGHRS and CDR2 is YFSETQ in the germline V gene. During its preparation, the TCRbeta library received unique molecular identifiers. TCRdb itself ran the PCR reads through MiXCR, one entry per CDR3 protein. The sample has under 250,000 distinct CDR3 sequences, 17% seen once. The chain is built from TRBV5-1 and TRBJ1-2; D perhaps matches TRBD1 (6 bases). The receptor's source is a male patient aged 2-9 years who had a stem cell transplant for acute lymphoblastic leukemia, so the T cells may come from the graft donor. The sample consisted of PBMCs, mostly from graft donor cells, taken 360 days after TCRalphabeta/CD19-depleted stem cell transplant. CDR3 amino acids: CASSPMGRGDNYGYTF. DNA for the CDR3: TGCGCCAGCAGCCCGATGGGCAGGGGAGATAACTATGGCTACACCTTC. The complete variable domain, with remaining parts taken from reference TRBV5-1 and TRBJ1-2, reads KAGVTQTPRYLIKTRGQQVTLSCSPISGHRSVSWYQQTPGQGLQFLFEYFSETQRNKGNFPGRFSGRQFSNSRSEMNVSTLELGDSALYLCASSPMGRGDNYGYTFGSGTRLTVV.